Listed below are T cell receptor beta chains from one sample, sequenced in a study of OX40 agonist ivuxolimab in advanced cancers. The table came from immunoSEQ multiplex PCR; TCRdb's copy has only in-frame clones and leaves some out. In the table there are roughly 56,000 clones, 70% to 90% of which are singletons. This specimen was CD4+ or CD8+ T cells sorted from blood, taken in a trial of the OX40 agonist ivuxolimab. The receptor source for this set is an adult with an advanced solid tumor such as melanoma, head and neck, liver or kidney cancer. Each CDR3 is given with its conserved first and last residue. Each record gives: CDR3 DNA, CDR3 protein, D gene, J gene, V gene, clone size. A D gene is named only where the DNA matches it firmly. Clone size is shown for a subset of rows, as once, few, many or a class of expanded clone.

CDR3nt: TGTGCCAGCAGTTACGGGGCAGAAGATACGCAGTATTTT
CDR3aa: CASSYGAEDTQYF
d_gene: .
j_gene: TRBJ2-3
v_gene: TRBV6-5
abundance: .

CDR3nt: TGTGCCAGCAGCAGAGCTGACACGATCCGATGCACAGATACGCAGTATTTT
CDR3aa: CASSRADTIRCTDTQYF
d_gene: .
j_gene: TRBJ2-3
v_gene: TRBV21-1
abundance: .

CDR3nt: TGTGCCAGCAGCCTGGGACTAGCAGTCTACTTC
CDR3aa: CASSLGLAVYF
d_gene: TRBD2
j_gene: TRBJ2-5
v_gene: TRBV4-2
abundance: .

CDR3nt: TGTGCCTGGAGCGTCCGGGACAGGGGTGAAGCTTTCTTT
CDR3aa: CAWSVRDRGEAFF
d_gene: TRBD1
j_gene: TRBJ1-1
v_gene: TRBV30
abundance: few

CDR3nt: TGTGCCTGGAGCCTAGCGGGAGGCGCCTACGAGCAGTACTTC
CDR3aa: CAWSLAGGAYEQYF
d_gene: TRBD2
j_gene: TRBJ2-7
v_gene: TRBV30
abundance: .

CDR3nt: TGTGCCAGCAGCAGGTCTCCTCAGGGGGAGACCCAGTACTTC
CDR3aa: CASSRSPQGETQYF
d_gene: .
j_gene: TRBJ2-5
v_gene: TRBV27
abundance: .

CDR3nt: TGTGCCAGCTCACCACGGGGCGGGAACGAGCAGTACTTC
CDR3aa: CASSPRGGNEQYF
d_gene: .
j_gene: TRBJ2-7
v_gene: TRBV18
abundance: .

CDR3nt: TGTGCCAGCTCGCTACGGGAACAGAGCACAGATACGCAGTATTTT
CDR3aa: CASSLREQSTDTQYF
d_gene: .
j_gene: TRBJ2-3
v_gene: TRBV18
abundance: .

CDR3nt: TGCGCCAGCAGCCTAAATCCGGGACAGGGGGTCACCGGGGAGCTGTTTTTT
CDR3aa: CASSLNPGQGVTGELFF
d_gene: TRBD1
j_gene: TRBJ2-2
v_gene: TRBV10-2
abundance: .

CDR3nt: TGTGCCAGCAGCGGCGGGACTAGCGGGCGGAGCTCCTACAATGAGCAGTTCTTC
CDR3aa: CASSGGTSGRSSYNEQFF
d_gene: TRBD2
j_gene: TRBJ2-1
v_gene: TRBV9
abundance: .

CDR3nt: TGCGCCAGCAGCGGTCGGCGAATTAGCAATCAGCCCCAGCATTTT
CDR3aa: CASSGRRISNQPQHF
d_gene: .
j_gene: TRBJ1-5
v_gene: TRBV5-1
abundance: few

CDR3nt: TGTGCCAGCAGCTTAGGAAGAGGAGACCTCCGGGAGCAGTACTTC
CDR3aa: CASSLGRGDLREQYF
d_gene: .
j_gene: TRBJ2-7
v_gene: TRBV7-9
abundance: .

CDR3nt: TGTGCCTACCGGGACAGGGGCCGCACAGATACGCAGTATTTT
CDR3aa: CAYRDRGRTDTQYF
d_gene: TRBD1
j_gene: TRBJ2-3
v_gene: TRBV30
abundance: .

CDR3nt: TGTGCCAGCAGCCCCTTTCCAGCGAGAGAGCAGTTCTTC
CDR3aa: CASSPFPAREQFF
d_gene: .
j_gene: TRBJ2-1
v_gene: TRBV7-9
abundance: .

CDR3nt: TGCGCCAGCAGCCCATCGGTCCTGGGGGGTGAGCAGTTCTTC
CDR3aa: CASSPSVLGGEQFF
d_gene: .
j_gene: TRBJ2-1
v_gene: TRBV5-1
abundance: .

CDR3nt: TGTGCCAGCAGCTACCCTGAGGAGCCCCAGCATTTT
CDR3aa: CASSYPEEPQHF
d_gene: .
j_gene: TRBJ1-5
v_gene: TRBV5-8
abundance: .

CDR3nt: TGTGCCAGCAGCTTCAAGGGCGGGAACACTGAAGCTTTCTTT
CDR3aa: CASSFKGGNTEAFF
d_gene: .
j_gene: TRBJ1-1
v_gene: TRBV5-4
abundance: .

CDR3nt: TGTGCCAGCAGGGCCATCCTAGCGGGAGGGGAAACAGATACGCAGTATTTT
CDR3aa: CASRAILAGGETDTQYF
d_gene: TRBD2
j_gene: TRBJ2-3
v_gene: TRBV2
abundance: .

CDR3nt: TGTGCCAGCAGTTTAGCGGGGCGCGACGAGCAGTACTTC
CDR3aa: CASSLAGRDEQYF
d_gene: .
j_gene: TRBJ2-7
v_gene: TRBV28
abundance: .

CDR3nt: TGCGCCAGCAGCCAAGAGTCACAGGGAGGGTACAATGAGCAGTTCTTC
CDR3aa: CASSQESQGGYNEQFF
d_gene: .
j_gene: TRBJ2-1
v_gene: TRBV4-3
abundance: .

CDR3nt: TGTGCCATCCTAGCGGGAAATGAGCAGTTCTTC
CDR3aa: CAILAGNEQFF
d_gene: TRBD2
j_gene: TRBJ2-1
v_gene: TRBV28
abundance: .

CDR3nt: TGTGCCAGTTCTTGGGGGGTAACCGGAGAGACCCAGTACTTC
CDR3aa: CASSWGVTGETQYF
d_gene: .
j_gene: TRBJ2-5
v_gene: TRBV19
abundance: .

CDR3nt: TGCGCCAGCAGCTCGAATGCCGGGACAGGGACCTACGAGCAGTACTTC
CDR3aa: CASSSNAGTGTYEQYF
d_gene: TRBD1
j_gene: TRBJ2-7
v_gene: TRBV5-1
abundance: once

CDR3nt: TGCGCCAGCAGCCAATCATCCAGGGCGTGGCAGTATTTT
CDR3aa: CASSQSSRAWQYF
d_gene: .
j_gene: TRBJ2-3
v_gene: TRBV4-3
abundance: .

CDR3nt: TGCGCCAGCAGCCAAGGATCTTGGGAGACCCAGTACTTC
CDR3aa: CASSQGSWETQYF
d_gene: .
j_gene: TRBJ2-5
v_gene: TRBV4-1
abundance: .

CDR3nt: TGTGCCAGCAGTGAGCTGGGGACTAGCGGGAGGAATGAGCAGTTCTTC
CDR3aa: CASSELGTSGRNEQFF
d_gene: TRBD2
j_gene: TRBJ2-1
v_gene: TRBV25-1
abundance: .

CDR3nt: TGTGCTAGCAGCGCCCTCCGAGCAGATACGCAGTATTTT
CDR3aa: CASSALRADTQYF
d_gene: .
j_gene: TRBJ2-3
v_gene: TRBV7-7
abundance: .

CDR3nt: TGTGCCAGCAGTTCCTTGACTGACTATGGCTACACCTTC
CDR3aa: CASSSLTDYGYTF
d_gene: .
j_gene: TRBJ1-2
v_gene: TRBV5-4
abundance: .

CDR3nt: TGTGCCAGCAGCGGGACAGGGGTGTACGAGCAGTACTTC
CDR3aa: CASSGTGVYEQYF
d_gene: TRBD1
j_gene: TRBJ2-7
v_gene: TRBV5-4
abundance: .

CDR3nt: TGTGCCAGCAGTGAAGCCTCTGGGCCCCAGCATTTT
CDR3aa: CASSEASGPQHF
d_gene: .
j_gene: TRBJ1-5
v_gene: TRBV6-1
abundance: .

CDR3nt: TGTGCCATCAGTGAGTCTTCAACCAATCAGCCCCAGCATTTT
CDR3aa: CAISESSTNQPQHF
d_gene: .
j_gene: TRBJ1-5
v_gene: TRBV10-3
abundance: .

CDR3nt: TGCGCCAGCAGCAAGACGGCCCGAAATGAAAAACTGTTTTTT
CDR3aa: CASSKTARNEKLFF
d_gene: .
j_gene: TRBJ1-4
v_gene: TRBV5-1
abundance: .

CDR3nt: TGTGCCAGCAGCTTATTCCAGGGCCAAGAGACCCAGTACTTC
CDR3aa: CASSLFQGQETQYF
d_gene: .
j_gene: TRBJ2-5
v_gene: TRBV7-9
abundance: .

CDR3nt: TGTGCCAGCAGTCCAGGGACAGCTAATCAGCCCCAGCATTTT
CDR3aa: CASSPGTANQPQHF
d_gene: TRBD1
j_gene: TRBJ1-5
v_gene: TRBV28
abundance: .

CDR3nt: TGTGCCAGCAGCCCGGGACGGTCCTACGAGCAGTACTTC
CDR3aa: CASSPGRSYEQYF
d_gene: .
j_gene: TRBJ2-7
v_gene: TRBV7-9
abundance: .

CDR3nt: TGTGCCAGCAGTCCAGCGACAGCTCTTAGGGAGCAGTACTTC
CDR3aa: CASSPATALREQYF
d_gene: .
j_gene: TRBJ2-7
v_gene: TRBV6-5
abundance: .

CDR3nt: TGTGCCAGCATTACACGACAGGGTCTGTCAGAGACCCAGTACTTC
CDR3aa: CASITRQGLSETQYF
d_gene: TRBD1
j_gene: TRBJ2-5
v_gene: TRBV6-1
abundance: .

CDR3nt: TGCGCCAGCAGCTACAACCCGGGAGTAGGCAATGAGCAGTTCTTC
CDR3aa: CASSYNPGVGNEQFF
d_gene: .
j_gene: TRBJ2-1
v_gene: TRBV5-1
abundance: .

CDR3nt: TGTGCCACCCCAGTAAGATACCCCGGGACAGGGGTTGAAAAACTGTTTTTT
CDR3aa: CATPVRYPGTGVEKLFF
d_gene: TRBD1
j_gene: TRBJ1-4
v_gene: TRBV25-1
abundance: .

CDR3nt: TGTGCCAGCAGTGAAACAGGGAACACCGGGGAGCTGTTTTTT
CDR3aa: CASSETGNTGELFF
d_gene: .
j_gene: TRBJ2-2
v_gene: TRBV2
abundance: few

CDR3nt: TGTGCCAGCAGTCTGTCTTCTTACAATGAGCAGTTCTTC
CDR3aa: CASSLSSYNEQFF
d_gene: .
j_gene: TRBJ2-1
v_gene: TRBV27
abundance: .

CDR3nt: TGCGCCAGCAGTCCCGGGCACATCTACGAGCAGTACTTC
CDR3aa: CASSPGHIYEQYF
d_gene: .
j_gene: TRBJ2-7
v_gene: TRBV10-1
abundance: .

CDR3nt: TGTGCCAGCAGTGACTCGGGAGAGAACAATGAGCAGTTCTTC
CDR3aa: CASSDSGENNEQFF
d_gene: .
j_gene: TRBJ2-1
v_gene: TRBV6-4
abundance: .

CDR3nt: TGTGCCAGCAGTGCAGGACAGGGGGCGCAAGGGGCCAACGTCCTGACTTTC
CDR3aa: CASSAGQGAQGANVLTF
d_gene: TRBD1
j_gene: TRBJ2-6
v_gene: TRBV6-1
abundance: .

CDR3nt: TGTGCCAGCATGAGGCGGGGAGGGAGCATCGCGACCCAGTACTTC
CDR3aa: CASMRRGGSIATQYF
d_gene: TRBD2
j_gene: TRBJ2-5
v_gene: TRBV2
abundance: .

CDR3nt: TGTGCCAGCAGCGCATCTAGCGGGGCTAATACGCAGTATTTT
CDR3aa: CASSASSGANTQYF
d_gene: TRBD2
j_gene: TRBJ2-3
v_gene: TRBV11-2
abundance: .